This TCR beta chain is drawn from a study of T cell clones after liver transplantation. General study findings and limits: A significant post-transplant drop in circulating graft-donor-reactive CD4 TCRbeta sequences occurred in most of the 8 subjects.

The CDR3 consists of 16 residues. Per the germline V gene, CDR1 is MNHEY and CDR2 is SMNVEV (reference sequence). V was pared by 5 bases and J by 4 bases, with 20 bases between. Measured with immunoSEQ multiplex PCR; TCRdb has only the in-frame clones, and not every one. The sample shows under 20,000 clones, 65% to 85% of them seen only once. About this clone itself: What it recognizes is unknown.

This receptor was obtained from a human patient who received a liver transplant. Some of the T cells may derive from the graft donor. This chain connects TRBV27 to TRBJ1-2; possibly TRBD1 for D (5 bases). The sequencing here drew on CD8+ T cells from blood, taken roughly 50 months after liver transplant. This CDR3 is CASSEEWGRQFYGYTF. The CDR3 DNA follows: TGTGCCAGCAGTGAAGAGTGGGGCCGACAGTTCTATGGCTACACCTTC.